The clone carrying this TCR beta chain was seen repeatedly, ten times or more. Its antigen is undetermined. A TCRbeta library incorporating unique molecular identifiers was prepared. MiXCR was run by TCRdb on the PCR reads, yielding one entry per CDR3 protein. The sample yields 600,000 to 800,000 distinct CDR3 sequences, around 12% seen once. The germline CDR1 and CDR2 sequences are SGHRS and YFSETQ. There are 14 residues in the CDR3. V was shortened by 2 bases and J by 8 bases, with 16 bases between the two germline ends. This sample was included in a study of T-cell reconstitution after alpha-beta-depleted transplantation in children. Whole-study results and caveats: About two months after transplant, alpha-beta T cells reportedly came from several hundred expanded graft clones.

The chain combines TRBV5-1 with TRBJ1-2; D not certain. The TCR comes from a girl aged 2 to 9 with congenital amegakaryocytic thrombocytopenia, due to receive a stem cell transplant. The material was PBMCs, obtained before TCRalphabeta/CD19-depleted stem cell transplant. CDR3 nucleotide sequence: TGCGCCAGCAGCTTTCCGAACTCGCAGGCGGGCTACACCTTC. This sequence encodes CASSFPNSQAGYTF.